The 26 T cell receptor beta chains in this list originate from one sample, sequenced in a study of tumor-infiltrating lymphocytes in primary liver carcinoma. Starting from around 500 ng of total RNA, TCR beta cDNA was produced with a primer in the constant region. Libraries covering TCR beta were generated through three nested multiplex PCR rounds (using a slightly modified ARM-PCR). The opening two PCR rounds, 10 cycles each, paired TRBV1-TRBV30 forward primers with a C-beta reverse primer. One entry per CDR3 protein, called by TCRdb with MiXCR from the multiplex PCR reads. Here the sample spans some 180,000 distinct CDR3 sequences, 60% being singletons. The researchers obtained blood RNA from unsorted whole blood and also extracted germline DNA. Material: peripheral blood. The receptor set was obtained from a man in his forties with primary liver carcinoma and hepatitis B virus infection.

Concerning this clonotype: At one end the junction does not follow the germline gene, possibly because of a read error. The rearrangement uses TRBV6-1 and TRBJ1-5, with a weak D call TRBD1 (5 bases). This CDR3 has 15 amino acids. Germline values: CDR1 MNHNS, CDR2 SASEGT. Written as DNA, the CDR3 is TGTGCCAGCAGTGACCGGGACCGCCGGGATCAGCCCCAGCGTTTT. It specifies CASSDRDRRDQPQRF.

To note about this clonotype: With a much larger clone just one base away, this may be a read error. The J gene is TRBJ1-1, the V gene TRBV29-1; 9 bases agree with TRBD1. The CDR3 loop spans 14 amino acids. Germline loops: CDR1 SQVTM, CDR2 ANQGSEA. As DNA, the CDR3 is TGCTGCGTTGACGTGACAGGGGGAAACACTGAAGCTTTCTTT. It is translated as CCVDVTGGNTEAFF.

V is TRBV11-1 and J is TRBJ2-1, with TRBD2 matching 7 bases. J gave up 6 bases and V 5 bases, and 10 bases lay outside the gene matches. Germline loops: CDR1 SGHAT, CDR2 FQDESV (reference sequence). There are 15 residues in the CDR3. CDR3 in DNA: TGTGCCAGCAGCATCATGACGGGAGGCCTCAATGAGCAGTTCTTC. It encodes CASSIMTGGLNEQFF. The whole variable domain, filled in from reference TRBV11-1 and TRBJ2-1, reads EAEVAQSPRYKITEKSQAVAFWCDPISGHATLYWYRQILGQGPELLVQFQDESVVDDSQLPKDRFSAERLKGVDSTLKIQPAELGDSAMYLCASSIMTGGLNEQFFGPGTRLTVL.

V and J are TRBV12-3 or TRBV12-4 and TRBJ2-1; D not certain. With 6 bases removed from V and 5 bases from J, the gap between germline ends came to 8 bases. The CDR3 loop spans 12 amino acids. The CDR3 nucleotides are TGTGCCAGCAGCCTTTACAACAATGAGCAGTTCTTC. Protein: CASSLYNNEQFF.

A word on this clonotype: The junction differs from germline at one of its ends, possibly a read error. V is TRBV12-3 or TRBV12-4 and J is TRBJ2-2; D perhaps matches TRBD1 (6 bases). The CDR3 loop spans 14 amino acids. CDR3 in DNA: TGTGCCAGCTCTGGACAGTGTGGGTCCGGGGATCTGTTTTTT. Protein: CASSGQCGSGDLFF.

This clonotype has at least ten counts. The chain couples TRBV11-2 to TRBJ2-5; D possibly corresponds to TRBD2 (5 bases). This CDR3 has 12 residues. From germline, CDR1 is SGHAT and CDR2 FQNNGV. The V end was cut by 5 bases, the J end by 7 bases, with 11 bases between. Here the CDR3 DNA reads TGTGCCAGCAGCCGGGAAGAGATGACCCAGTACTTC. Its protein is CASSREEMTQYF.

This chain joins TRBV11-3 and TRBJ2-2; possibly TRBD2 for D (5 bases). The CDR3 extends over 13 amino acids. Trimming cost V 4 bases and J 7 bases, with 10 bases left between them. Germline lookup yields CDR1 SGHNT and CDR2 YENEEA. CDR3 DNA sequence: TGTGCCAGCAGCTCAGAGAGCGGCGGGGAGCTGTTTTTT. This encodes CASSSESGGELFF.

The chain recombines TRBV30 with TRBJ2-7; 9 bases map to TRBD2. Germline lookup yields CDR1 GTSNPN and CDR2 SVGIG (reference sequence). The CDR3 is 16 amino acids. The V segment lost 0 bases and the J segment 3 bases; nucleotides outside the gene matches: 9. CDR3 sequence (DNA): TGTGCCTGGAGTGTAGGGCTAGCGGGACGGGTCTACGAGCAGTACTTC. It codes for CAWSVGLAGRVYEQYF.

The V call is TRBV14, the J call TRBJ2-3, with 8 bases matching TRBD2. V lost 0 bases, J lost 7 bases, and 9 bases stayed unmatched. The CDR3 contains 16 residues. The germline V gene has CDR1 SGHDN and CDR2 FVKESK. CDR3 amino acids: CASSQERRGRMNTQYF. For the CDR3, the DNA is TGTGCCAGCAGCCAAGAACGTCGCGGGAGGATGAATACGCAGTATTTT.

Of note for this clonotype: One end of the junction fails to match germline, which may point to a read error. This chain uses TRBV5-5 with TRBJ1-1, with D possibly TRBD1 on 5 matching bases. Germline CDR1 SGHKS, CDR2 YYEKEE (reference sequence). The CDR3 has 15 amino acids. CDR3 loop: CASSLRGAGNIEAFF. The CDR3 nucleotides are TGTGCCAGCAGCTTGCGGGGCGCGGGGAACATTGAAGCTTTTTTT.

The V and J genes are TRBV5-4 and TRBJ2-1; 11 bases match TRBD2. The CDR3 is made up of 15 amino acids. Germline V gene sequence: CDR1 SGHNT, CDR2 YYREEE (reference sequence). J gave up 3 bases and V 4 bases, and 3 bases lay outside the gene matches. The CDR3 sequence is CASSPTSGVYNEQFF. Here the CDR3 DNA reads TGTGCCAGCAGCCCGACTAGCGGGGTCTACAATGAGCAGTTCTTC. Looking up the rest from reference TRBV5-4 and TRBJ2-1 gives the full variable domain: ETGVTQSPTHLIKTRGQQVTLRCSSQSGHNTVSWYQQALGQGPQFIFQYYREEENGRGNFPPRFSGLQFPNYSSELNVNALELDDSALYLCASSPTSGVYNEQFFGPGTRLTVL.

As to this clonotype: This may be a read error: a much more frequent sequence differs by one nucleotide. The chain combines TRBV11-2 with TRBJ1-2; the D gene is possibly TRBD1 (6 bases). The germline gives CDR1 SGHAT, CDR2 FQNNGV. This CDR3 comprises 14 residues. V was shortened by 10 bases and J by 2 bases, with 17 bases between the two germline ends. CDR3 DNA sequence: TGTGCCACCAGGCTCGCAGGGGCCAACTATGGCTACACCTTC. Protein: CATRLAGANYGYTF. Full variable domain (missing parts from reference TRBV11-2 and TRBJ1-2): EAGVAQSPRYKIIEKRQSVAFWCNPISGHATLYWYQQILGQGPKLLIQFQNNGVVDDSQLPKDRFSAERLKGVDSTLKIQPAKLEDSAVYLCATRLAGANYGYTFGSGTRLTVV.

This chain joins TRBV4-1 and TRBJ2-7, with D possibly being TRBD1 or TRBD2 (5 bases each). The V gene's germline CDR1 is MGHRA and CDR2 YSYEKL. The CDR3 extends over 17 amino acids. V was pared by 1 base and J by 4 bases, with 20 bases between. CDR3 coding DNA: TGCGCCAGCAGCCAAGTCCAGGGAGCGCGGGCCGAATACGAGCAGTACTTC. Amino acids: CASSQVQGARAEYEQYF.

In nucleotides, the CDR3 is TGCGCCAGCAGCCTTTTGGACAGGGGGAATCAGCCCCAGCATTTT. It encodes CASSLLDRGNQPQHF. The rearrangement uses TRBV4-1 and TRBJ1-5, with 10 bases matching TRBD1. Germline CDR1 MGHRA, CDR2 YSYEKL. The CDR3 length is 15 residues. J lost 4 bases, V lost 4 bases, and 4 bases had no gene match.

Concerning this clonotype: A much larger clone is a single base away; this may be a read error. The chain couples TRBV6-1 to TRBJ1-5, with 10 bases matching TRBD1. Per the germline V gene, CDR1 is MNHNS and CDR2 is SASEGT. CDR3 length: 16 amino acids. The CDR3 spells CASRQGAAYSDQPQHF. DNA for the CDR3: TGTGCCAGCCGACAGGGGGCGGCGTATAGCGATCAGCCCCAGCATTTT.

This clonotype was observed a handful of times. The chain employs TRBV12-3 or TRBV12-4 and TRBJ1-1; D is uncertain. CDR3 length: 14 amino acids. Trimming took off 7 bases at V and 6 bases at J, with 18 bases between the two ends. CDR3 nucleotide sequence: TGTGCCAGCACCGACGGCAGGCGAATGGCTGAAGCTTTCTTT. Translating it yields CASTDGRRMAEAFF.

The table lists this clonotype with many counts. The V and J genes are TRBV4-1 and TRBJ1-2; D is uncertain. CDR1 and CDR2 from the germline V gene are MGHRA and YSYEKL. Trimming pared 0 bases from V and 7 bases from J, leaving 12 bases between. CDR3 length equals 14 residues. For the CDR3, the DNA is TGCGCCAGCAGCCAAGAGGGCCCGGCGTTTGGCTACACCTTC. As protein: CASSQEGPAFGYTF.

V and J are TRBV7-9 and TRBJ2-1, with 10 bases aligning to TRBD2. From germline, CDR1 is SEHNR and CDR2 FQNEAQ (reference sequence). With V trimmed by 1 base and J by 4 bases, 10 bases remained unmatched. The CDR3 covers 18 residues. The CDR3 reads CASSLVALAGGIYNEQFF. The CDR3, as DNA: TGTGCCAGCAGCTTAGTTGCTTTAGCGGGAGGAATTTACAATGAGCAGTTCTTC.

The chain joins TRBV5-4 to TRBJ2-3, with 9 bases fitting TRBD2. The germline gives CDR1 SGHNT, CDR2 YYREEE (reference sequence). V shed 6 bases and J 4 bases; nucleotides not matched to a gene: 6. This CDR3 comprises 14 residues. CDR3 loop: CASTVGTSPDTQYF. CDR3 DNA sequence: TGTGCCAGCACCGTCGGGACTAGCCCAGATACGCAGTATTTT.

In its sample, this clonotype was seen many times. V and J are TRBV11-2 and TRBJ2-1, with D hard to call. This CDR3 has 12 amino acids. V was cut by 2 bases and J by 10 bases, with 9 bases left in between. CDR1 SGHAT and CDR2 FQNNGV come from the germline V gene. CDR3 coding DNA: TGTGCCAGCAGCTTAATCGGAAACGAGCAGTTCTTC. Residues: CASSLIGNEQFF.

CDR3 residues: CAIRTRYEQYF. CDR3 DNA sequence: TGTGCCATCAGGACGCGATACGAGCAGTACTTC. The chain combines TRBV10-3 with TRBJ2-7; D remains unclear. V dropped 6 bases and J dropped 4 bases, with 7 bases sitting between them. The CDR3 is 11 residues long. The germline V gene encodes CDR1 ENHRY and CDR2 SYGVKD.

Concerning this clonotype itself: A junction boundary mismatches the germline segment, possibly from a read error. The chain carries TRBV6-6 and TRBJ1-1; D gene uncertain. Germline V gene data show CDR1 as MNHNY and CDR2 as SVGAGI (reference sequence). This CDR3 spans 13 amino acids. CDR3 bases: TGTGCCAGCAGCAACCCCGACAACACTGAAGCTCTCTTT. Translating it yields CASSNPDNTEALF.

With regard to this clonotype: With a much larger clone just one base away, this may be a read error. The rearrangement links TRBV6-5 to TRBJ2-1; D perhaps matches TRBD1 (5 bases). The V end was cut by 7 bases, the J end by 15 bases, with 22 bases between. Germline V gene data show CDR1 as MNHEY and CDR2 as SVGAGI. This CDR3 contains 13 residues. CDR3 amino acids: CASNRESPGSRFF. DNA for the CDR3: TGTGCCAGCAATCGAGAATCGCCAGGGTCCCGGTTCTTC.

The V and J genes are TRBV29-1 and TRBJ2-5; 8 nucleotides agree with TRBD1. CDR3 length: 15 amino acids. Germline lookup yields CDR1 SQVTM and CDR2 ANQGSEA. V trimming: 4 bases; J trimming: 4 bases; junction bases outside the gene matches: 11. The CDR3 DNA reads TGCAGCGTTGGCCTGACAGGGGATTTTGGAGAGACCCAGTACTTC. This sequence encodes CSVGLTGDFGETQYF.

To note about this clonotype: It may be a read error: a sequence one base away is much more abundant. CDR3 region: CGARKGLGHGYTF. CDR3 bases: TGCGGCGCCCGAAAGGGGTTAGGGCATGGCTACACCTTC. This chain links TRBV29-1 with TRBJ1-2; tentatively, D is TRBD1 (5 bases). There are 13 residues in the CDR3. The germline CDR1 and CDR2 sequences are SQVTM and ANQGSEA.

This clonotype has a handful of counts. The rearrangement joins TRBV6-5 to TRBJ1-5; weak D call: TRBD1 (5 bases). Germline V gene sequence: CDR1 MNHEY, CDR2 SVGAGI. This CDR3 has 15 amino acids. The V gene lost 0 bases and the J gene lost 5 bases, with 11 bases spanning the gap. The CDR3 nucleotides are TGTGCCAGCAGTTACTCCGGGGGATCGGATCAGCCCCAGCATTTT. Protein sequence: CASSYSGGSDQPQHF.